Listed here is a single T cell receptor beta chain. Its antigen remains unidentified. Within the sample, other DNA sequences also encode this same CDR3. The donors (healthy individuals) were bone marrow donors. This specimen belongs to a study of cytomegalovirus exposure and HLA in healthy donors. Study-level results: Reported performance of the classifier showed diagnosis of cytomegalovirus status with high specificity and sensitivity. Most subjects had HLA-A and HLA-B alleles reportedly predicted accurately by TCR beta sequences.

The V segment lost 2 bases and the J segment 5 bases; nucleotides outside the gene matches: 3. The germline V gene has CDR1 SGDLS and CDR2 YYNGEE. The CDR3 contains 15 residues. In the PCR, 60 Vbeta and 13 Jbeta primers were used. The table came from immunoSEQ multiplex PCR; TCRdb's copy has only in-frame clones and leaves some out. The sample lists 180,000 or so clones, 75% to 90% occurring once. This chain connects TRBV9 to TRBJ2-5; 13 bases match TRBD2. Sequenced input: PBMCs. This clonotype was obtained from a woman aged 30 to 39 in good health and CMV-seronegative. In DNA, the CDR3 is TGTGCCAGCAGCGTCGGACTAGCGGGAGCTGAGACCCAGTACTTC. Its translation is CASSVGLAGAETQYF.